The T cell receptor beta chain under discussion was sequenced for a study of monozygotic twins with inflammatory bowel disease. TCRdb reprocessed the 5' RACE reads and stores each CDR3 protein as one record, lacking DNA. Here the sample table reports some 90,000 distinct CDR3 sequences. Sequencing was done on a sample of blood. The origin of this receptor is a human donor with ulcerative colitis or Crohn's disease, or a healthy co-twin of an affected twin (not recorded which).

The CDR3 is CASSLAGLNEQFF. This chain links TRBV5-4 with TRBJ2-1. This CDR3 region has 13 residues. Germline lookup yields CDR1 SGHNT and CDR2 YYREEE (reference sequence).